The 27 T cell receptor beta chains below were found in one sample sequenced in a study of cytomegalovirus exposure and HLA in healthy donors. Vbeta (60) and Jbeta (13) primers were used in the PCR. Generated by immunoSEQ multiplex PCR, the TCRdb table keeps only in-frame clones and is missing some. In the table there are hundreds of thousands of clones, approximately 78% of which are singletons. What was sequenced was PBMCs. These TCRs come from a male donor in good health and CMV-seronegative.

The chain carries TRBV9 and TRBJ1-1; tentative D call: TRBD1 (6 bases). Germline assignment: CDR1 SGDLS and CDR2 YYNGEE. The CDR3 runs 14 residues. Trimming removed 1 base from V and 2 bases from J, with 9 bases in between. CDR3 region: CASSVRTDNTEAFF. The CDR3, as DNA: TGTGCCAGCAGCGTAAGGACAGACAACACTGAAGCTTTCTTT.

CDR3: CASSQGQGASEAFF. CDR3 DNA sequence: TGTGCCAGCTCACAGGGACAGGGGGCGAGTGAAGCTTTCTTT. This rearrangement joins TRBV18 to TRBJ1-1; 12 bases are a match to TRBD1. V gave up 4 bases and J gave up 7 bases; unmatched junction bases: 4. The CDR3 spans 14 residues. CDR1 and CDR2 (germline): KGHSH, LQKENI.

The V call is TRBV10-3, the J call TRBJ2-1; the match to TRBD2 covers 8 bases. Germline CDR1 ENHRY, CDR2 SYGVKD. V lost 3 bases, J lost 6 bases, and 4 bases stayed unmatched. The CDR3 contains 14 residues. DNA for the CDR3: TGTGCCATCAGTGAACTTCTAGCGGGCAATGAGCAGTTCTTC. This encodes CAISELLAGNEQFF.

The V gene is TRBV9, the J gene TRBJ1-1, with D hard to call. Germline V CDR1 and CDR2: SGDLS, YYNGEE. The CDR3 has 14 amino acids. V shed 0 bases and J shed 2 bases, with 8 bases lying between them. CDR3 coding DNA: TGTGCCAGCAGCGTAGGTTGGGCTAACACTGAAGCTTTCTTT. Translating it yields CASSVGWANTEAFF.

The chain has TRBV5-1 and TRBJ2-5, with 11 bases that match TRBD2. The junction had 9 bases not matched to a gene; V was cut back by 3 bases and J by 2 bases. The CDR3 spans 17 residues. Germline assignment: CDR1 SGHRS and CDR2 YFSETQ. This CDR3 reads CASSSSGTSGNQETQYF. CDR3 bases: TGCGCCAGCAGCTCGTCCGGGACTAGCGGCAATCAAGAGACCCAGTACTTC.

This clone came up once. The rearrangement uses TRBV25-1 and TRBJ2-7; perhaps TRBD2 as D (6 bases). V was clipped by 6 bases and J by 2 bases, with 11 bases between them. This CDR3 is built from 13 residues. Per the germline V gene, CDR1 is MGHDK and CDR2 is SYGVNS. The CDR3 DNA follows: TGTGCCAGCAGAAGGACGGGGGCCTACGAGCAGTACTTC. It yields the protein CASRRTGAYEQYF.

V gene TRBV28 combines with J gene TRBJ2-7, with a possible D match to TRBD2 (6 bases). CDR1 MDHEN and CDR2 SYDVKM come from the germline V gene. The CDR3 is made up of 15 amino acids. V was cut by 3 bases and J by 0 bases, with 12 bases left in between. As DNA, the CDR3 is TGTGCCAGCAGTTTCTTAGGCGGGAACTCCTACGAGCAGTACTTC. Translated, it gives CASSFLGGNSYEQYF.

This chain uses TRBV19 with TRBJ2-2, with 7 bases aligning to TRBD1. V gave up 6 bases and J gave up 0 bases; unmatched junction bases: 19. Germline CDR1 LNHDA, CDR2 SQIVND (reference sequence). The length of the CDR3 is 20 residues. CDR3 residues: CASSTRRRDSDKTNTGELFF. CDR3 DNA: TGTGCCAGTAGCACCCGTCGCCGGGACAGTGATAAGACGAACACCGGGGAGCTGTTTTTT.

J is TRBJ1-1 and V is TRBV9; D call uncertain. Germline V gene sequence: CDR1 SGDLS, CDR2 YYNGEE. V lost 4 bases and J lost 1, with 11 bases in between. CDR3 length: 14 residues. Here the CDR3 DNA reads TGTGCCAGCAGCCCTAATAGACAGAACACTGAAGCTTTCTTT. This encodes CASSPNRQNTEAFF. The variable domain in full, completed from reference TRBV9 and TRBJ1-1, reads DSGVTQTPKHLITATGQRVTLRCSPRSGDLSVYWYQQSLDQGLQFLIQYYNGEERAKGNILERFSAQQFPDLHSELNLSSLELGDSALYFCASSPNRQNTEAFFGQGTRLTVV.

This chain joins TRBV7-2 and TRBJ2-3, with TRBD2 matching over 7 bases. Trimming removed 5 bases from V and 4 bases from J; junction bases left unmatched: 18. Per germline, CDR1 SGHTA and CDR2 FQGNSA. The CDR3 is made up of 18 amino acids. DNA of the CDR3: TGTGCCAGCAGCCCAAGTTTCGGAGCGGGAACGGCCCCAGATACGCAGTATTTT. It codes for CASSPSFGAGTAPDTQYF.

This clone was observed a single time. J is TRBJ2-7 and V is TRBV10-2; 13 nucleotides align to TRBD2. The CDR3 has 18 residues. The V and J ends lost 8 bases and 0 bases, in that order; junction bases with no gene match: 13. The germline V gene encodes CDR1 WSHSY and CDR2 SAAADI. CDR3 sequence: CASGGTSGVIRRSYEQYF. In DNA form, the CDR3 reads TGCGCCAGCGGGGGGACTAGCGGGGTGATTCGGCGCTCCTACGAGCAGTACTTC.

This clone is a singleton in its sample. A read error may account for a junction end that differs from germline. The chain recombines TRBV7-9 with TRBJ1-2; 9 bases map to TRBD1. This CDR3 is 15 amino acids long. The V gene's germline CDR1 is SEHNR and CDR2 FQNEAQ (reference sequence). The CDR3: CSSSLHTGGDVGYTF. The CDR3 DNA reads TGTTCCAGCAGCCTCCATACAGGGGGCGACGTTGGCTACACCTTC. The full variable domain, with the rest looked up from reference TRBV7-9 and TRBJ1-2, is DTGVSQNPRHKITKRGQNVTFRCDPISEHNRLYWYRQTLGQGPEFLTYFQNEAQLEKSRLLSDRFSAERPKGSFSTLEIQRTEQGDSAMYLCSSSLHTGGDVGYTFGSGTRLTVV.

This clone has only one observation. The V and J genes are TRBV13 and TRBJ2-7, with 7 bases aligning to TRBD2. The CDR3 is 14 amino acids. The V segment lost 5 bases and the J segment 6 bases; nucleotides outside the gene matches: 10. CDR1 is PRHDT and CDR2 is FYEKMQ in the germline V gene (reference sequence). The CDR3: CASSPGLVTGEQYF. DNA of the CDR3: TGTGCCAGCAGCCCCGGACTAGTCACGGGCGAGCAGTACTTC.

V usage is TRBV7-9 and J usage is TRBJ2-5; D is possibly TRBD2 (5 bases). Trimming removed 1 base at V and 5 bases at J, with 11 bases between. Germline V gene lookup returns CDR1 SEHNR and CDR2 FQNEAQ (reference sequence). CDR3 length equals 14 residues. The CDR3 sequence is CASSLGGRGETQYF. In DNA form, the CDR3 reads TGTGCCAGCAGCTTAGGAGGGAGAGGGGAGACCCAGTACTTC.

This clone was seen more than once but under ten times. V usage is TRBV12-2 and J usage is TRBJ2-7; the D segment call TRBD1 is taken from the table without a DNA check. TRBV12-2 is a pseudogene. The CDR3 loop spans 14 amino acids. Written as DNA, the CDR3 is TGTGCAAGTCGATTGACAGGCCCCCGGAACGAGCAGTACTTC. Residues: CASRLTGPRNEQYF.

In this sample, this clone turned up a few times. This sequence joins TRBV4-1 and TRBJ2-2; 8 bases align to TRBD1. The CDR3 covers 17 residues. V was pared by 0 bases and J by 3 bases, with 6 bases of the junction left unmatched. CDR1 and CDR2 from the germline V gene are MGHRA and YSYEKL. In DNA, the CDR3 is TGCGCCAGCAGCCAAGAACCCTACAGGGGGTACACCGGGGAGCTGTTTTTT. This codes for CASSQEPYRGYTGELFF.

The rearrangement uses TRBV28 and TRBJ2-1, with 13 positions matching TRBD2. Looked up from germline, CDR1 is MDHEN and CDR2 is SYDVKM. With V trimmed by 7 bases and J by 10 bases, 7 bases remained unmatched. This CDR3 has 14 residues. CDR3 DNA sequence: TGTGCCAGCATCCCGGGACTAGCGGGAAGGGAGCAGTTCTTC. It codes for CASIPGLAGREQFF.

This sequence joins TRBV6-1 and TRBJ2-7, with a possible D match to TRBD2 (6 bases). Looked up from germline, CDR1 is MNHNS and CDR2 is SASEGT. This CDR3 comprises 14 residues. V was pared by 6 bases and J by 3 bases, with 15 bases between. CDR3 sequence reads: CASRVGGGLYEQYF. The CDR3, as DNA: TGTGCCAGCAGGGTCGGGGGAGGCCTCTACGAGCAGTACTTC.

This chain joins TRBV6-1 and TRBJ2-5; tentatively, D is TRBD2 (5 bases). Germline V gene sequence: CDR1 MNHNS, CDR2 SASEGT. The CDR3 has 14 amino acids. The V and J ends lost 2 bases and 4 bases respectively, with 11 bases between them. The CDR3 nucleotides are TGTGCCAGCAGTGAATTAACTAGAGGAGAGACCCAGTACTTC. Residues: CASSELTRGETQYF.

This rearrangement joins TRBV5-1 to TRBJ1-2; TRBD1 aligns across 8 bases. The CDR3 is 12 residues long. The germline CDR1 and CDR2 sequences are SGHRS and YFSETQ. J was trimmed by 8 bases and V by 5 bases; bases with no gene match: 5. The CDR3 sequence is CASRLTGDGYTF. The CDR3 region has the DNA TGCGCCAGCAGATTGACAGGGGACGGCTACACCTTC. Variable domain in full (rest from reference TRBV5-1 and TRBJ1-2): KAGVTQTPRYLIKTRGQQVTLSCSPISGHRSVSWYQQTPGQGLQFLFEYFSETQRNKGNFPGRFSGRQFSNSRSEMNVSTLELGDSALYLCASRLTGDGYTFGSGTRLTVV.

The V call is TRBV2, the J call TRBJ2-6, with 9 bases aligning to TRBD2. Germline V CDR1 and CDR2: SNHLY, FYNNEI. The CDR3 extends over 21 amino acids. V lost 5 bases, J lost 3 bases, and 20 bases stayed unmatched. Here the CDR3 reads CASSSGRVEREVSGGANVLTF. In nucleotides, the CDR3 is TGTGCCAGCAGTTCCGGCAGGGTCGAGCGGGAGGTTTCGGGTGGGGCCAACGTCCTGACTTTC.

As for this clone: The junction shows a germline mismatch at one end, possibly a read error. V and J are TRBV7-9 and TRBJ1-1; D possibly corresponds to TRBD1 (5 bases). The CDR3 runs to 13 residues. Germline-derived CDR1 and CDR2 are SEHNR and FQNEAQ (reference sequence). The CDR3 loop is CSSSSTAYTEAFF. DNA for the CDR3: TGTTCCAGCAGCTCGACAGCGTACACTGAAGCTTTCTTT.

The gene calls are TRBV29-1 and TRBJ2-5; no reliable D call. Per germline, CDR1 SQVTM and CDR2 ANQGSEA. Trimming removed 3 bases from V and 2 bases from J, with 7 bases in between. The CDR3 contains 12 residues. The CDR3 nucleotides are TGCAGCGTTGAGAGAACTCAAGAGACCCAGTACTTC. It translates to CSVERTQETQYF. Complete variable domain (other parts from reference TRBV29-1 and TRBJ2-5): SAVISQKPSRDICQRGTSLTIQCQVDSQVTMMFWYRQQPGQSLTLIATANQGSEATYESGFVIDKFPISRPNLTFSTLTVSNMSPEDSSIYLCSVERTQETQYFGPGTRLLVL.

This rearrangement joins TRBV19 to TRBJ2-3, with 7 bases aligning to TRBD2. The junction had 7 bases not matched to a gene; V was cut back by 4 bases and J by 6 bases. This CDR3 spans 14 amino acids. The germline V gene has CDR1 LNHDA and CDR2 SQIVND (reference sequence). The CDR3 spells CASSRDFGRDTQYF. The CDR3 DNA follows: TGTGCCAGTAGTAGGGACTTCGGGAGGGATACGCAGTATTTT.

This chain uses TRBV9 with TRBJ2-1; D is unclear. The CDR3 has 13 residues. The V end was cut by 2 bases, the J end by 6 bases, with 9 bases between. Germline V gene sequence: CDR1 SGDLS, CDR2 YYNGEE. The chain's CDR3 is CASSVTPANEQFF. CDR3 coding DNA: TGTGCCAGCAGCGTTACACCCGCCAATGAGCAGTTCTTC.

CDR3 sequence (DNA): TGTGCCAGCAGTTTAGGGCTTACGGGATACGAGCAGTACTTC. Residues: CASSLGLTGYEQYF. The chain couples TRBV27 to TRBJ2-7, with D possibly matching TRBD2 (5 bases). This CDR3 comprises 14 residues. V lost 2 bases to trimming and J lost 4 bases, with 12 bases between them. Germline CDR1 MNHEY, CDR2 SMNVEV (reference sequence).

The CDR3: CASSLLSTGELFF. CDR3 DNA sequence: TGTGCCAGCAGTTTGTTGAGCACCGGGGAGCTGTTTTTT. This chain joins TRBV6-5 and TRBJ2-2; no clear D gene. CDR3 length: 13 residues. Trimming stripped 4 bases from V and 4 bases from J, with 7 bases between. The germline V gene has CDR1 MNHEY and CDR2 SVGAGI.